This TCR beta chain stems from a study of blood T cell repertoires in COVID-19. Turning to the study itself: Sample material is recorded as cDNA or gDNA derived from T cells, B-cell-depleted T cells, or PBMCs.

Each participant's cohort was designated according to participant-reported clinical history. Among Cohort 3 donors, those recovered had two negative PCRs, clearance, or symptom resolution. This clone showed up just a few times. Original handling: Amplified reference gene primers provided the basis for estimating nucleated cell counts. The protocol was immunoSEQ multiplex PCR, while the TCRdb copy is restricted to in-frame clones and leaves out a portion. From that table come the V and J calls and clone size; the DNA was used to work out D and trimming. The top ten clones hold about 5.5% of a sample with fewer than 350,000 clones, about 83% of them seen once. The TCR comes from a woman in her 40s who had recovered from COVID-19. Input material: PBMCs or T cells enriched from blood (not recorded which).

CDR3 sequence reads: CASRPREGSYGYTF. CDR3 DNA: TGTGCCAGCCGCCCAAGGGAGGGGAGCTATGGCTACACCTTC. This sequence joins TRBV18 and TRBJ1-2, with D tentatively TRBD1 (5 bases). Germline-derived CDR1 and CDR2 are KGHSH and LQKENI. The CDR3 sequence is 14 residues long. Trimming shortened V by 8 bases and J by 4 bases, and 17 bases separated the two germline ends.